The present TCR beta chain was sequenced within a study of T-cell reconstitution after alpha-beta-depleted transplantation in children. Study-level findings and limits: For some patients, TCRbeta diversity was high at day 60 because of recipient T cells and thymic progenitors that survived. Diversity and T-cell counts at one year after transplant derived mostly from new T cells. There were reportedly several hundred expanded graft clones from which alpha-beta T cells came about two months after transplant.

This clonotype came up a few times. Its specificity is unknown. Unique molecular identifiers were incorporated during preparation of the TCRbeta library. TCRdb itself ran the PCR reads through MiXCR, one entry per CDR3 protein. The sample contains 300,000 to 400,000 distinct CDR3 sequences, around 15% of which appear only once. The CDR3 is made up of 13 amino acids. Per the germline V gene, CDR1 is SQVTM and CDR2 is ANQGSEA. The source material was PBMCs, mostly from graft donor cells, sampled 360 days after TCRalphabeta/CD19-depleted stem cell transplant. This sequence originates from a male patient between 2 and 10 years old who had a stem cell transplant for acute lymphoblastic leukemia, so the T cells may come from the graft donor. This rearrangement joins TRBV29-1 to TRBJ2-7, with D possibly TRBD1 on 8 matching bases. CDR3 residues: CGTGGAGSYEQYF. CDR3 coding DNA: TGCGGCACAGGGGGGGCGGGATCCTACGAGCAGTACTTC.